The 32 T cell receptor beta chains below were found in one sample sequenced in a study of blood T cells in healthy people across ages. Together with a sample-barcoded 5' primer, a J-beta primer mix was included in a second PCR lasting about 7 to 11 cycles. TCRdb recomputed calls from the 5' RACE reads with MiXCR, one row per CDR3 protein. The data hold about a million distinct CDR3 sequences, with roughly 51% observed a single time. The sequenced material came from blood. The receptors were sampled from a woman aged 60-75 years in good health.

The chain couples TRBV24-1 to TRBJ2-1; D uncertain. Trimming pared 0 bases from V and 0 bases from J, leaving 8 bases between. This CDR3 is 16 amino acids long. Germline CDR1 and CDR2: KGHDR and SFDVKD. DNA for the CDR3: TGTGCCACCAGTGATTTGCTCCCAAACTCCTACAATGAGCAGTTCTTC. Amino acids: CATSDLLPNSYNEQFF.

This clonotype was detected only a few times. CDR3 DNA: TGTGCCAGCAATTTTGGGACTAGTCTGTACTCCTACGAGCAGTACTTC. This gives the protein CASNFGTSLYSYEQYF. The J gene is TRBJ2-7, the V gene TRBV7-9, with 8 bases matching TRBD2. This CDR3 comprises 16 residues. Per the germline V gene, CDR1 is SEHNR and CDR2 is FQNEAQ (reference sequence). The ends lost 7 bases at V and 0 bases at J; junction bases unmatched: 11.

The genes are TRBV12-3 or TRBV12-4 and TRBJ2-6; D is undetermined. V dropped 8 bases and J dropped 1 base, with 9 bases sitting between them. The CDR3 has 14 residues. The CDR3 spells CASAPFSGANVLTF. The CDR3 nucleotides read TGTGCCAGCGCCCCTTTTTCTGGGGCCAACGTCCTGACTTTC.

The chain carries TRBV20-1 and TRBJ2-1; maybe TRBD1 (6 bases). The ends were cut back, 2 bases at V and 0 bases at J, with 20 bases in the middle. Looked up from germline, CDR1 is DFQATT and CDR2 is SNEGSKA (reference sequence). The CDR3 has 18 residues. The CDR3 sequence: CSARSPLVWTDSYNEQFF. The CDR3 DNA reads TGCAGTGCTAGATCCCCTTTGGTTTGGACAGACTCCTACAATGAGCAGTTCTTC.

As concerns this clonotype: One end of the junction is discordant with germline, which a read error may explain. The chain recombines TRBV5-1 with TRBJ2-3, with TRBD2 as a possible D gene (5 bases). CDR1 and CDR2 from the germline V gene are SGHRS and YFSETQ. The CDR3 loop spans 15 amino acids. CDR3 nucleotide sequence: TGCGTCAGCAGCTTGATCGGGATGGTGGGAGATACGCAGTATTTT. It encodes CVSSLIGMVGDTQYF.

The chain combines TRBV7-2 with TRBJ2-1, with a possible D match to TRBD2 (5 bases). V was trimmed by 8 bases and J by 0 bases, leaving 14 bases between them. From germline, CDR1 is SGHTA and CDR2 FQGNSA. CDR3 length: 15 amino acids. The CDR3 is CASQADGISYNEQFF. In DNA form, the CDR3 reads TGTGCCAGCCAAGCCGACGGGATCTCCTACAATGAGCAGTTCTTC.

This CDR3 is CASSLTGTPGDIQYF. CDR3 DNA sequence: TGTGCCAGCAGCCTTACGGGGACACCCGGGGACATTCAGTACTTC. The rearrangement joins TRBV7-9 to TRBJ2-7; D is perhaps TRBD1 (6 bases). The J call is doubtful: the DNA matches TRBJ2-4 better. Germline lookup yields CDR1 SEHNR and CDR2 FQNEAQ (reference sequence). The CDR3 spans 15 residues.

This clonotype was detected a few times. The rearrangement links TRBV6-6 to TRBJ2-4, with D possibly being TRBD2 (5 bases). Per the germline V gene, CDR1 is MNHNY and CDR2 is SVGAGI (reference sequence). V gave up 6 bases and J gave up 13 bases, with 13 bases separating them. The CDR3 consists of 11 residues. The CDR3 here is CASRDGEPQYF. In DNA, the CDR3 is TGTGCCAGCAGGGACGGGGAGCCCCAGTACTTC.

The chain employs TRBV5-1 and TRBJ1-1; no firm D call. V lost 0 bases and J lost 4, with 13 bases in between. The germline gives CDR1 SGHRS, CDR2 YFSETQ. The CDR3 is 15 amino acids. CDR3: CASSLASRRSTEAFF. In DNA form, the CDR3 reads TGCGCCAGCAGCTTGGCCTCGAGGAGATCCACTGAAGCTTTCTTT. The variable domain in full, with the rest retrieved from reference TRBV5-1 and TRBJ1-1, is KAGVTQTPRYLIKTRGQQVTLSCSPISGHRSVSWYQQTPGQGLQFLFEYFSETQRNKGNFPGRFSGRQFSNSRSEMNVSTLELGDSALYLCASSLASRRSTEAFFGQGTRLTVV.

The J gene is TRBJ1-1, the V gene TRBV18, with 9 nucleotides matching TRBD1. The CDR3 has 16 residues. Looked up from germline, CDR1 is KGHSH and CDR2 is LQKENI. Trimming cost V 4 bases and J 4 bases; bases outside gene matches: 10. The CDR3 loop is CASSRDGGDRVTEAFF. CDR3 in DNA: TGTGCCAGCTCACGGGACGGAGGGGACAGGGTCACTGAAGCTTTCTTT.

The V call is TRBV11-2, the J call TRBJ2-1; TRBD2 agrees at 7 bases. The CDR3 extends over 15 amino acids. V trimming: 5 bases; J trimming: 3 bases; junction bases outside the gene matches: 7. Germline V lookup: CDR1 SGHAT, CDR2 FQNNGV. The DNA of the CDR3 is TGTGCCAGCAGCCCAGCGGGGTATTTCTACAATGAGCAGTTCTTC. It yields the protein CASSPAGYFYNEQFF.

V and J are TRBV3-1 and TRBJ1-1, with unresolved D. The CDR3 spans 12 residues. The ends were cut back, 2 bases at V and 6 bases at J, with 7 bases in the middle. Per germline, CDR1 LGHDT and CDR2 YNNKEL (reference sequence). In nucleotides, the CDR3 is TGTGCCAGCAGCCAAATGGTATCTGAAGCTTTCTTT. Its translation is CASSQMVSEAFF.

The chain joins TRBV29-1 to TRBJ2-3; possible D gene TRBD2, 5 bases. The ends were cut back, 7 bases at V and 4 bases at J, with 9 bases in the middle. Looked up from germline, CDR1 is SQVTM and CDR2 is ANQGSEA. The CDR3 is 11 amino acids. The CDR3 bases are TGCAGCGCCGCGGAGGCAGATACGCAGTATTTT. Residues: CSAAEADTQYF.

This clonotype was observed a few times. V usage is TRBV12-3 or TRBV12-4 and J usage is TRBJ2-4; D not resolved. TRBJ2-7 matches the DNA end more closely, so the J call is doubtful. The CDR3 consists of 11 residues. The CDR3 loop is CASRRWDEQYF. CDR3 DNA sequence: TGTGCCAGCCGCAGGTGGGACGAGCAGTACTTC.

This clonotype was detected once. This sequence joins TRBV11-2 and TRBJ2-5; TRBD1 is a possible D gene (6 bases). Trimming removed 5 bases from V and 2 bases from J, with 12 bases in between. Germline CDR1 SGHAT, CDR2 FQNNGV. CDR3 length: 14 amino acids. The CDR3 DNA is TGTGCCAGCAGCCCCGGACAGAAACAAGAGACCCAGTACTTC. Translating it yields CASSPGQKQETQYF.

The rearrangement joins TRBV18 to TRBJ2-1; D is perhaps TRBD1 (5 bases). Per the germline V gene, CDR1 is KGHSH and CDR2 is LQKENI. V lost 3 bases to trimming and J lost 6 bases, with 9 bases between them. This CDR3 region has 13 residues. The CDR3 sequence: CASSPGGANEQFF. The CDR3, as DNA: TGTGCCAGCTCACCGGGTGGGGCCAATGAGCAGTTCTTC. Full variable domain (remainder filled in from reference TRBV18 and TRBJ2-1): NAGVMQNPRHLVRRRGQEARLRCSPMKGHSHVYWYRQLPEEGLKFMVYLQKENIIDESGMPKERFSAEFPKEGPSILRIQQVVRGDSAAYFCASSPGGANEQFFGPGTRLTVL.

V usage is TRBV2 and J usage is TRBJ2-4; TRBD2 matches at 8 bases. Trimming at V came to 6 bases and at J to 0 bases, leaving 4 bases not matched to a gene. CDR3 length equals 15 residues. Germline assignment: CDR1 SNHLY and CDR2 FYNNEI. The CDR3 bases are TGTGCCAGCAGCGGACTAGCAGTAGCCAAAAACATTCAGTACTTC. Translation: CASSGLAVAKNIQYF.

This clonotype was counted between two and nine times. V gene TRBV7-2 combines with J gene TRBJ1-2; no clear D. V was cut by 7 bases and J by 8 bases, with 20 bases left in between. The length of the CDR3 is 14 residues. The V gene's germline CDR1 is SGHTA and CDR2 FQGNSA. CDR3 region: CASTKNPMSGGYTF. The CDR3 DNA follows: TGTGCCAGCACCAAAAACCCGATGAGTGGCGGCTACACCTTC. Full variable domain (remainder filled in from reference TRBV7-2 and TRBJ1-2): GAGVSQSPSNKVTEKGKDVELRCDPISGHTALYWYRQSLGQGLEFLIYFQGNSAPDKSGLPSDRFSAERTGGSVSTLTIQRTQQEDSAVYLCASTKNPMSGGYTFGSGTRLTVV.

This clonotype has only a few counts. The chain recombines TRBV12-3 or TRBV12-4 with TRBJ2-5, with D tentatively TRBD1 (5 bases). The CDR3 runs 12 residues. Trimming pared 3 bases from V and 7 bases from J, leaving 9 bases between. The CDR3 DNA reads as TGTGCCAGCAGTTTGGTTCAGGGGACCCAGTACTTC. The encoded protein is CASSLVQGTQYF.

Only a few counts were recorded for this clonotype. The CDR3 DNA reads TGTGCCAGCAGCTTAAAGTCCCTGAACACTGAAGCTTTCTTT. This sequence encodes CASSLKSLNTEAFF. J is TRBJ1-1 and V is TRBV7-9, with no clear D. Per germline, CDR1 SEHNR and CDR2 FQNEAQ (reference sequence). The CDR3 has 14 residues. V was pared by 2 bases and J by 0 bases, with 7 bases between.

This clonotype was observed a few times. CDR3 region: CASSYVPRETQYF. The CDR3 bases are TGCGCCAGCAGTTACGTCCCAAGAGAGACCCAGTACTTC. The V call is TRBV4-1, the J call TRBJ2-5; D gene unclear. CDR3 length: 13 residues. V dropped 6 bases and J dropped 4 bases, with 12 bases sitting between them. Germline CDR1 and CDR2: MGHRA and YSYEKL.

The genes are TRBV4-2 and TRBJ2-7; 8 positions agree with TRBD2. The CDR3 runs to 18 residues. Trimming cost V 0 bases and J 0 bases; bases outside gene matches: 10. From germline, CDR1 is LGHNA and CDR2 YNFKEQ. The CDR3 reads CASSQEIATSGPSYEQYF. The CDR3 DNA follows: TGTGCCAGCAGCCAAGAAATTGCCACTAGCGGCCCCTCCTACGAGCAGTACTTC.

In its sample, this clonotype was seen a few times. J is TRBJ1-2 and V is TRBV11-2, with D perhaps matching TRBD1 (6 bases). The CDR3 has 13 residues. Germline V gene data show CDR1 as SGHAT and CDR2 as FQNNGV. Trimming removed 1 base from V and 7 bases from J, with 10 bases in between. The CDR3 protein is CASSLAGGGGYTF. CDR3 coding DNA: TGTGCCAGCAGCTTAGCGGGGGGCGGTGGCTACACCTTC.

This chain links TRBV3-1 with TRBJ1-5, with D possibly TRBD1 on 6 matching bases. V lost 4 bases and J lost 9, with 13 bases in between. The length of the CDR3 is 13 residues. Germline CDR1 LGHDT, CDR2 YNNKEL (reference sequence). CDR3 residues: CASSLQVGAPQHF. CDR3 nucleotides: TGTGCCAGCAGCCTTCAGGTGGGGGCGCCCCAGCATTTT.

V and J are TRBV25-1 and TRBJ1-1, with TRBD1 as a possible D gene (5 bases). Trimming left V 3 bases short and J 11 bases short, with 16 bases between. Per germline, CDR1 MGHDK and CDR2 SYGVNS. This CDR3 has 13 amino acids. This CDR3 is CASSDLGQGDAFF. DNA for the CDR3: TGTGCCAGCAGTGACTTAGGGCAGGGCGACGCTTTCTTT.

In this sample, this clonotype turned up a few times. The chain joins TRBV5-6 to TRBJ2-7; D gene unclear. The V and J ends lost 4 bases and 2 bases respectively, with 4 bases between them. CDR3 length: 11 amino acids. Per germline, CDR1 SGHDT and CDR2 YYEEEE. Here the CDR3 DNA reads TGTGCCAGCAGCGTTCCCTACGAGCAGTACTTC. Its translation is CASSVPYEQYF.

The chain couples TRBV6-1 to TRBJ2-7; 8 positions agree with TRBD2. This CDR3 has 16 residues. Trimming cost V 6 bases and J 2 bases; bases outside gene matches: 12. The germline gives CDR1 MNHNS, CDR2 SASEGT. This CDR3 is CASRWGTSGFPYEQYF. CDR3 DNA sequence: TGTGCCAGCAGGTGGGGGACTAGTGGGTTCCCCTACGAGCAGTACTTC.

This clonotype was seen a handful of times. This chain uses TRBV27 with TRBJ2-1, with 8 bases that match TRBD2. The CDR3 consists of 16 residues. The germline CDR1 and CDR2 sequences are MNHEY and SMNVEV (reference sequence). Germline trimming cut 3 bases from V and 10 bases from J; bases unmatched to any gene: 14. CDR3 nucleotides: TGTGCCAGCAGTTTGGTAGCGGGATATCGTTTTGGCGAGCAGTTCTTC. It encodes CASSLVAGYRFGEQFF.

This rearrangement joins TRBV2 to TRBJ2-7; 7 nucleotides agree with TRBD2. J was trimmed by 3 bases and V by 11 bases; bases with no gene match: 13. The germline gives CDR1 SNHLY, CDR2 FYNNEI. This CDR3 spans 14 amino acids. In nucleotides, the CDR3 is TGTGCCGCACGTCTTGGCGGGAGAGGCTACGAGCAGTACTTC. This codes for CAARLGGRGYEQYF.

This sequence joins TRBV7-2 and TRBJ2-7, with D hard to call. The length of the CDR3 is 14 residues. Germline V gene lookup returns CDR1 SGHTA and CDR2 FQGNSA. Trimming stripped 0 bases from V and 2 bases from J, with 8 bases between. Here the CDR3 DNA reads TGTGCCAGCAGCTTAGCAGGGTACGCCTACGAGCAGTACTTC. Its protein product is CASSLAGYAYEQYF.

The rearrangement links TRBV7-8 to TRBJ1-5; D not certain. Per germline, CDR1 SGHVS and CDR2 FQNEAQ. The ends were cut back, 6 bases at V and 9 bases at J, with 15 bases in the middle. This CDR3 region has 13 residues. In DNA form, the CDR3 reads TGTGCCAGCAGTTCCGACCGCAATGGGCCCCAGCATTTT. It encodes CASSSDRNGPQHF.

V and J are TRBV4-2 and TRBJ1-1; possibly TRBD1 for D (5 bases). Trimming stripped 0 bases from V and 3 bases from J, with 11 bases between. Germline CDR1 and CDR2: LGHNA and YNFKEQ. The CDR3 runs 15 residues. CDR3 DNA: TGTGCCAGCAGCCAAGATTGGGGGGGAGACACTGAAGCTTTCTTT. The encoded protein is CASSQDWGGDTEAFF.